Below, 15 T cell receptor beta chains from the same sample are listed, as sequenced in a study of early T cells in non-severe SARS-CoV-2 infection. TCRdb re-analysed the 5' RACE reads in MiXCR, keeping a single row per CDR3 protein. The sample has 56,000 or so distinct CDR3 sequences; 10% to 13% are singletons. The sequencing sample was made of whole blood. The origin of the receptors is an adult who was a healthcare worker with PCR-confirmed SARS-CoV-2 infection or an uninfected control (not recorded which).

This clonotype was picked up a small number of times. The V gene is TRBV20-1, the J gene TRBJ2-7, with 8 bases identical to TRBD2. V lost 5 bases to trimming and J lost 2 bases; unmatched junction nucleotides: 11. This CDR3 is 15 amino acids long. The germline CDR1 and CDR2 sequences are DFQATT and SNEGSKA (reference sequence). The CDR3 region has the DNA TGCAGTGCTCGGGGGGGAAGTATACTAGCCTACGAGCAGTACTTC. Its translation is CSARGGSILAYEQYF.

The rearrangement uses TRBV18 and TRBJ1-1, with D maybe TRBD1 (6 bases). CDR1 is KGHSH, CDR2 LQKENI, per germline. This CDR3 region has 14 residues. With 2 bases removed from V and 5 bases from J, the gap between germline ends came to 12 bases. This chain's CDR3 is CASSPSGGGTEAFF. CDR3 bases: TGTGCCAGCTCACCATCCGGAGGGGGAACTGAAGCTTTCTTT.

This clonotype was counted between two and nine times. DNA for the CDR3: TGTGCCAGCAGCCCTCCCGGGGGTGGGTTCTATGGCTACACCTTC. This encodes CASSPPGGGFYGYTF. J is TRBJ1-2 and V is TRBV7-2, with a tentative D call TRBD1 (5 bases). Trimming removed 5 bases at V and 4 bases at J, with 17 bases between. This CDR3 comprises 15 residues. CDR1 is SGHTA and CDR2 is FQGNSA in the germline V gene.

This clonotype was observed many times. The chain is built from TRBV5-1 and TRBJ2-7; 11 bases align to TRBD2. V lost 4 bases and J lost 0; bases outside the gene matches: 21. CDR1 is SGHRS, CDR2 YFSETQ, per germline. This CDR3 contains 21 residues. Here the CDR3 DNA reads TGCGCCAGCAGCCGGAAACCTAGACAGGGGACTAGCGGAACCTACTCCTACGAGCAGTACTTC. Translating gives CASSRKPRQGTSGTYSYEQYF. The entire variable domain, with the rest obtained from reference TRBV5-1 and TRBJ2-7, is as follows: KAGVTQTPRYLIKTRGQQVTLSCSPISGHRSVSWYQQTPGQGLQFLFEYFSETQRNKGNFPGRFSGRQFSNSRSEMNVSTLELGDSALYLCASSRKPRQGTSGTYSYEQYFGPGTRLTVT.

CDR3 nucleotides: TGTGCCAGCAGTTACTCCTCCGGACGGTTTGGGGGGCAGTTCTTC. Translating it yields CASSYSSGRFGGQFF. The chain joins TRBV6-6 to TRBJ2-1; either TRBD1 or TRBD2 may fit D (5 bases each). Germline V gene data show CDR1 as MNHNY and CDR2 as SVGAGI (reference sequence). Trimming shortened V by 0 bases and J by 12 bases, and 18 bases separated the two germline ends. The CDR3 has 15 residues.

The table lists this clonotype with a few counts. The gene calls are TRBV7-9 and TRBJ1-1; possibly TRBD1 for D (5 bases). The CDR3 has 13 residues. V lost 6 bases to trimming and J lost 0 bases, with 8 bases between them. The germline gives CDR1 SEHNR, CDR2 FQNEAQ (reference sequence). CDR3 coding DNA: TGTGCCAGCAGAGGGGTTATGAACACTGAAGCTTTCTTT. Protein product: CASRGVMNTEAFF.

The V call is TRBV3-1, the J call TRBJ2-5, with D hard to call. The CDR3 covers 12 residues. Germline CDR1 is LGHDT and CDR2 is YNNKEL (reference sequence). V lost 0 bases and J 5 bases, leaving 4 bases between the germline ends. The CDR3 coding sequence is TGTGCCAGCAGCCAAGATGCTGAGACCCAGTACTTC. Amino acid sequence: CASSQDAETQYF.

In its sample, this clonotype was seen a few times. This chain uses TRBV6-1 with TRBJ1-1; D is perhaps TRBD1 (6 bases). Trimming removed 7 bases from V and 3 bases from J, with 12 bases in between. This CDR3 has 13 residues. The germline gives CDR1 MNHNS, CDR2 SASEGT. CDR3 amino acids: CASNYRVDTEAFF. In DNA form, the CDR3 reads TGTGCCAGCAATTACAGGGTGGACACTGAAGCTTTCTTT.

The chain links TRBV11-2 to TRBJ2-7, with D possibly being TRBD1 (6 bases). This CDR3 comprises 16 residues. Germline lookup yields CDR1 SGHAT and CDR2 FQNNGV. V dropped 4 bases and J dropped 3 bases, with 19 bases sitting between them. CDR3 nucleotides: TGTGCCAGCAGCTCCCTTAGAGGGGGAAGGGGCTACGAGCAGTACTTC. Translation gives CASSSLRGGRGYEQYF.

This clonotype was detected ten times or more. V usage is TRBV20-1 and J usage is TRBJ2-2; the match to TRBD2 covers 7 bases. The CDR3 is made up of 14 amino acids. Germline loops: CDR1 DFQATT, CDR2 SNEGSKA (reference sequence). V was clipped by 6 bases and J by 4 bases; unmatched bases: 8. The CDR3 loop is CSAGWGEGTGELFF. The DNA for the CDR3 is TGCAGTGCAGGATGGGGGGAGGGCACCGGGGAGCTGTTTTTT.

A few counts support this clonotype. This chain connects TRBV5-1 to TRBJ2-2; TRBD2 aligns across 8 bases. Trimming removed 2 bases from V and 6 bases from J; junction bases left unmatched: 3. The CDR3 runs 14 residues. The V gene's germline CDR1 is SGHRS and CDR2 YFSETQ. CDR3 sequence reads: CASSLAGVAGELFF. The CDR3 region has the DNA TGCGCCAGCAGCTTAGCGGGAGTCGCCGGGGAGCTGTTTTTT.

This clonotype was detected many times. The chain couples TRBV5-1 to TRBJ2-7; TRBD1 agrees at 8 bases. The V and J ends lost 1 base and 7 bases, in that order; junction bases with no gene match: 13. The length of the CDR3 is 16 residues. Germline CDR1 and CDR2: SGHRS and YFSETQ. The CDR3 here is CASSLLGQALSGEQYF. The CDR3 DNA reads TGCGCCAGCAGCTTGTTGGGACAGGCACTTTCGGGGGAGCAGTACTTC. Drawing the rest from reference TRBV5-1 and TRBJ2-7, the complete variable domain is KAGVTQTPRYLIKTRGQQVTLSCSPISGHRSVSWYQQTPGQGLQFLFEYFSETQRNKGNFPGRFSGRQFSNSRSEMNVSTLELGDSALYLCASSLLGQALSGEQYFGPGTRLTVT.

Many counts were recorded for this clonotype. The CDR3 DNA is TGCGCCAGCAGTGACGATGCCCAACTAGCGGGAGTCGACGAGCAGTACTTC. Translation gives CASSDDAQLAGVDEQYF. The V gene is TRBV10-2, the J gene TRBJ2-7; 11 bases match TRBD2. The CDR3 totals 17 residues. Germline assignment: CDR1 WSHSY and CDR2 SAAADI. V lost 3 bases, J lost 5 bases, and 12 bases stayed unmatched.

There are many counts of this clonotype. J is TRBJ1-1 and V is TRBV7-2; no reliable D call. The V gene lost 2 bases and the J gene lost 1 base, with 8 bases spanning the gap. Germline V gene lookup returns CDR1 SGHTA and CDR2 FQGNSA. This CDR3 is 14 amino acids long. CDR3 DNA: TGTGCCAGCAGCTTATATTCAGGGAACACTGAAGCTTTCTTT. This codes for CASSLYSGNTEAFF. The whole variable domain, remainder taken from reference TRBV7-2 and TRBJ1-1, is GAGVSQSPSNKVTEKGKDVELRCDPISGHTALYWYRQSLGQGLEFLIYFQGNSAPDKSGLPSDRFSAERTGGSVSTLTIQRTQQEDSAVYLCASSLYSGNTEAFFGQGTRLTVV.

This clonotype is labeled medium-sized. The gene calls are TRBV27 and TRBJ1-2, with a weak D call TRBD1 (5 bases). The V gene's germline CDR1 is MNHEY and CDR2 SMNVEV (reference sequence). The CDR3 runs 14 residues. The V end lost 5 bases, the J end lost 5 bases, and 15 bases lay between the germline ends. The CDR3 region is CASSPGGTVYGYTF. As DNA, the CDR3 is TGTGCCAGCAGTCCCGGAGGGACGGTTTATGGCTACACCTTC.